This T cell receptor (beta chain) emerged from a study of blood T cell repertoires in COVID-19. The wider study: The United States, Italy and Spain were the sources of the acute and convalescent COVID-19 samples. PBMCs, B-cell-depleted T cells, or T cells provided the cDNA or gDNA that made up the material.

In the source study's methods: Estimated nucleated cell counts came from reference gene primer amplification. TCRdb keeps only in-frame clones here, not all; method: immunoSEQ multiplex PCR. The V and J calls and clone size are taken from that table; D and trimming were inferred from the DNA. The table includes over 200,000 clones, more than 75% detected once. The germline V gene encodes CDR1 ENHRY and CDR2 SYGVKD. The V end lost 5 bases, the J end lost 0 bases, and 8 bases lay between the germline ends. The CDR3 has 13 residues. V is TRBV10-3 and J is TRBJ2-7; tentative D call: TRBD1 (5 bases). The source is an elderly man with acute or convalescent COVID-19. Sequencing was done on a sample of peripheral blood. CDR3 coding DNA: TGTGCCATCAGTAGGGGAATCTCCTACGAGCAGTACTTC. Encoded protein: CAISRGISYEQYF.